Listed below are T cell receptor beta chains from one sample, sequenced in a study of blood T cell repertoires in COVID-19. Libraries were prepared by immunoSEQ multiplex PCR; TCRdb keeps only in-frame clonotypes and omits some of them. The profile shows some 200,000 clones, roughly 92% of them singletons. The sample comprised peripheral blood. Receptor source: a man aged 25-40 years with COVID-19, enrolled during active disease. CDR3s include the opening cysteine and the closing phenylalanine or tryptophan. The D gene is left open where the match is weak. A clone size is listed for some rows: how often the clone was seen (once, few, many), or a class if it is expanded.

cdr3_aa: CASSPVRGNEQFF
cdr3_nt: TGTGCCAGCAGTCCCGTTAGGGGCAATGAGCAGTTCTTC
j_call: TRBJ2-1
v_call: TRBV27
clone_size: .
d_call: .

cdr3_aa: CASSPDRGQPPLHF
cdr3_nt: TGTGCCAGCAGCCCGGACAGGGGACAGCCACCCCTCCACTTT
j_call: TRBJ1-6
v_call: TRBV11-1
clone_size: .
d_call: TRBD1

cdr3_aa: CASSQDSISNQPQHF
cdr3_nt: TGTGCCAGCAGCCAAGATTCCATTAGCAATCAGCCCCAGCATTTT
j_call: TRBJ1-5
v_call: TRBV3-1/TRBV3-2
clone_size: .
d_call: .

cdr3_aa: CASSSRGSEDEQFF
cdr3_nt: TGTGCCAGTAGTTCCCGGGGTAGTGAGGATGAGCAGTTCTTC
j_call: TRBJ2-1
v_call: TRBV19
clone_size: .
d_call: .

cdr3_aa: CAISGSINSNEKLFF
cdr3_nt: TGTGCCATCAGTGGAAGCATCAACAGTAATGAAAAACTGTTTTTT
j_call: TRBJ1-4
v_call: TRBV10-3
clone_size: .
d_call: .

cdr3_aa: CASSASGSPYEQYF
cdr3_nt: TGTGCCAGCAGCGCTTCCGGGTCACCTTACGAGCAGTACTTC
j_call: TRBJ2-7
v_call: TRBV11-1
clone_size: .
d_call: .

cdr3_aa: CATDRGDLSNEQFF
cdr3_nt: TGTGCCACCGACAGGGGAGATCTCTCGAATGAGCAGTTCTTC
j_call: TRBJ2-1
v_call: TRBV19
clone_size: .
d_call: TRBD1

cdr3_aa: CATSRDLKTGEEKLFF
cdr3_nt: TGTGCCACCAGCAGAGATTTAAAGACAGGGGAGGAGAAACTGTTTTTT
j_call: TRBJ1-4
v_call: TRBV15
clone_size: .
d_call: TRBD1

cdr3_aa: CASSQTTASFPYGYTF
cdr3_nt: TGTGCCAGCAGCCAGACGACAGCCTCGTTCCCCTATGGCTACACCTTC
j_call: TRBJ1-2
v_call: TRBV3-1/TRBV3-2
clone_size: .
d_call: .

cdr3_aa: CASPPAGVYYEQYF
cdr3_nt: TGTGCCAGCCCGCCGGCGGGGGTCTACTACGAGCAGTACTTC
j_call: TRBJ2-7
v_call: TRBV7-6
clone_size: .
d_call: TRBD2

cdr3_aa: CASSLGWGETEAFF
cdr3_nt: TGTGCCAGCAGCTTGGGATGGGGGGAGACTGAAGCTTTCTTT
j_call: TRBJ1-1
v_call: TRBV5-5
clone_size: .
d_call: .

cdr3_aa: CASSDPTALNTEAFF
cdr3_nt: TGTGCCAGCAGTGATCCGACAGCTTTGAACACTGAAGCTTTCTTT
j_call: TRBJ1-1
v_call: TRBV6-1
clone_size: .
d_call: .

cdr3_aa: CASSVGGQTEVFF
cdr3_nt: TGTGCCAGCAGCGTCGGGGGGCAAACTGAAGTTTTCTTT
j_call: TRBJ1-1
v_call: TRBV9
clone_size: .
d_call: .

cdr3_aa: CASSFLGRDTGELFF
cdr3_nt: TGTGCCAGCAGCTTTTTGGGCAGAGACACCGGGGAGCTGTTTTTT
j_call: TRBJ2-2
v_call: TRBV11-2
clone_size: once
d_call: .

cdr3_aa: CASSPAGQNNYGYTF
cdr3_nt: TGTGCCAGCTCACCAGCTGGACAGAATAACTATGGCTACACCTTC
j_call: TRBJ1-2
v_call: TRBV18
clone_size: .
d_call: .

cdr3_aa: CASSESAYEQYF
cdr3_nt: TGCGCCAGCAGTGAGTCCGCCTACGAGCAGTACTTC
j_call: TRBJ2-7
v_call: TRBV10-2
clone_size: .
d_call: .

cdr3_aa: CASPKLGLAVENEQFF
cdr3_nt: TGCGCCAGCCCTAAACTGGGACTAGCGGTGGAAAATGAGCAGTTCTTC
j_call: TRBJ2-1
v_call: TRBV10-2
clone_size: .
d_call: TRBD2

cdr3_aa: CASSLRGEWRDGYTF
cdr3_nt: TGCGCCAGCAGCTTGCGTGGGGAGTGGAGAGATGGCTACACCTTC
j_call: TRBJ1-2
v_call: TRBV5-1
clone_size: .
d_call: .

cdr3_aa: CASSIAVYSNQPQHF
cdr3_nt: TGTGCCAGTAGTATAGCGGTTTATAGCAATCAGCCCCAGCATTTT
j_call: TRBJ1-5
v_call: TRBV19
clone_size: .
d_call: .

cdr3_aa: CASKAGNTDTQYF
cdr3_nt: TGTGCCAGTAAAGCGGGTAACACAGATACGCAGTATTTT
j_call: TRBJ2-3
v_call: TRBV19
clone_size: .
d_call: .

cdr3_aa: CASSATGRLSTEAFF
cdr3_nt: TGTGCCAGCAGCGCGACAGGGAGGTTATCCACTGAAGCTTTCTTT
j_call: TRBJ1-1
v_call: TRBV9
clone_size: .
d_call: TRBD1

cdr3_aa: CASSTRGYTEAFF
cdr3_nt: TGTGCCAGTAGTACTAGGGGTTACACTGAAGCTTTCTTT
j_call: TRBJ1-1
v_call: TRBV19
clone_size: once
d_call: .

cdr3_aa: CASSLKRQGIGEQYF
cdr3_nt: TGTGCCAGCAGCTTGAAGAGGCAGGGTATTGGCGAGCAGTACTTC
j_call: TRBJ2-7
v_call: TRBV5-5
clone_size: .
d_call: .

cdr3_aa: CASRLLAGSTDTQYF
cdr3_nt: TGTGCCAGCAGGCTACTAGCGGGGAGCACAGATACGCAGTATTTT
j_call: TRBJ2-3
v_call: TRBV2
clone_size: once
d_call: TRBD2

cdr3_aa: CASSPTPRGGRWWETQYF
cdr3_nt: TGTGCCAGCAGCCCCACCCCGCGGGGGGGCCGGTGGTGGGAGACCCAGTACTTC
j_call: TRBJ2-5
v_call: TRBV14
clone_size: .
d_call: TRBD2

cdr3_aa: CASSDWGQTEAFF
cdr3_nt: TGTGCCAGCAGTGATTGGGGGCAGACTGAAGCTTTCTTT
j_call: TRBJ1-1
v_call: TRBV2
clone_size: once
d_call: .

cdr3_aa: CASSRHRDRDTYEQYF
cdr3_nt: TGTGCCAGCAGCCGACACCGGGACAGGGATACCTACGAGCAGTACTTC
j_call: TRBJ2-7
v_call: TRBV11-2
clone_size: .
d_call: TRBD1

cdr3_aa: CASSHDRYNEKLFF
cdr3_nt: TGTGCCAGCAGTCACGACAGGTATAATGAAAAACTGTTTTTT
j_call: TRBJ1-4
v_call: TRBV5-4
clone_size: .
d_call: .

cdr3_aa: CASSQEGAGGYGYTF
cdr3_nt: TGCGCCAGCAGCCAAGAAGGAGCGGGGGGTTATGGCTACACCTTC
j_call: TRBJ1-2
v_call: TRBV4-1
clone_size: .
d_call: .

cdr3_aa: CASRGQGASTEAFF
cdr3_nt: TGTGCCAGCAGGGGACAGGGGGCGAGTACTGAAGCTTTCTTT
j_call: TRBJ1-1
v_call: TRBV5-4
clone_size: .
d_call: TRBD1

cdr3_aa: CASSPKTGATNEKLFF
cdr3_nt: TGTGCCAGCTCACCCAAGACAGGGGCGACTAATGAAAAACTGTTTTTT
j_call: TRBJ1-4
v_call: TRBV18
clone_size: once
d_call: TRBD1

cdr3_aa: CASGLHHAGYTF
cdr3_nt: TGTGCTAGTGGTTTGCACCACGCGGGCTACACCTTC
j_call: TRBJ1-2
v_call: TRBV12-5
clone_size: few
d_call: .

cdr3_aa: CASSQGGPETQYF
cdr3_nt: TGTGCCAGCAGTCAGGGAGGTCCAGAGACCCAGTACTTC
j_call: TRBJ2-5
v_call: TRBV6-5
clone_size: once
d_call: .

cdr3_aa: CAWRGTSVTYEQYF
cdr3_nt: TGTGCCTGGAGGGGGACTAGCGTGACCTACGAGCAGTACTTC
j_call: TRBJ2-7
v_call: TRBV30
clone_size: once
d_call: TRBD2

cdr3_aa: CSASRSGTGGTNEKLFF
cdr3_nt: TGCAGTGCTAGTCGATCCGGGACAGGGGGCACTAATGAAAAACTGTTTTTT
j_call: TRBJ1-4
v_call: TRBV20-1
clone_size: .
d_call: TRBD1

cdr3_aa: CASSLEVGGGTVAFF
cdr3_nt: TGTGCCAGCAGCTTGGAGGTAGGCGGCGGGACCGTGGCTTTCTTT
j_call: TRBJ1-1
v_call: TRBV5-6
clone_size: .
d_call: .

cdr3_aa: CASSLEGSGYTF
cdr3_nt: TGTGCCAGCAGTTTGGAGGGATCTGGCTACACCTTC
j_call: TRBJ1-2
v_call: TRBV12-3/TRBV12-4
clone_size: .
d_call: .

cdr3_aa: CASSPSSGGHEQYF
cdr3_nt: TGTGCCAGCAGCCCTTCTAGCGGGGGACACGAGCAGTACTTC
j_call: TRBJ2-7
v_call: TRBV7-9
clone_size: .
d_call: TRBD2

cdr3_aa: CASSAGGHSSYNSPLHF
cdr3_nt: TGCGCCAGCAGCGCGGGGGGACACAGCTCCTATAATTCACCCCTCCACTTT
j_call: TRBJ1-6
v_call: TRBV5-1
clone_size: .
d_call: .

cdr3_aa: CASSSTGTDKETQYF
cdr3_nt: TGCGCCAGCAGCTCGACCGGGACAGATAAAGAGACCCAGTACTTC
j_call: TRBJ2-5
v_call: TRBV4-1
clone_size: .
d_call: TRBD1

cdr3_aa: CASSASFGQGTTEAFF
cdr3_nt: TGTGCCAGCAGCGCCTCATTCGGACAGGGGACCACTGAAGCTTTCTTT
j_call: TRBJ1-1
v_call: TRBV7-3
clone_size: .
d_call: TRBD1

cdr3_aa: CASSRIGLAGVQETQYF
cdr3_nt: TGTGCCAGCAGCCGTATTGGACTAGCGGGGGTCCAAGAGACCCAGTACTTC
j_call: TRBJ2-5
v_call: TRBV7-7
clone_size: once
d_call: TRBD2

cdr3_aa: CASSSRDRDGLF
cdr3_nt: TGTGCCAGCAGTTCCCGGGACAGGGATGGGCTTTTT
j_call: TRBJ2-3
v_call: TRBV6-5
clone_size: once
d_call: TRBD1

cdr3_aa: CASSQVYAGRSGYTF
cdr3_nt: TGCGCCAGCAGCCAAGTGTATGCAGGCCGATCGGGCTACACCTTC
j_call: TRBJ1-2
v_call: TRBV4-1
clone_size: .
d_call: .

cdr3_aa: CSVDRRQETQYF
cdr3_nt: TGCAGCGTTGATAGGAGACAAGAGACCCAGTACTTC
j_call: TRBJ2-5
v_call: TRBV29-1
clone_size: .
d_call: .

cdr3_aa: CASSLVAGGRSGYTF
cdr3_nt: TGTGCCAGCAGCTTAGTGGCAGGGGGGAGGAGTGGCTACACCTTC
j_call: TRBJ1-2
v_call: TRBV13
clone_size: .
d_call: TRBD1

cdr3_aa: CAISAKTSGGPNNEQFF
cdr3_nt: TGTGCCATCAGTGCTAAAACTAGCGGGGGGCCCAACAATGAGCAGTTCTTC
j_call: TRBJ2-1
v_call: TRBV10-3
clone_size: .
d_call: TRBD2

cdr3_aa: CASSLNQGLGGYTF
cdr3_nt: TGTGCCAGCAGCCTAAATCAGGGGTTGGGTGGCTACACCTTC
j_call: TRBJ1-2
v_call: TRBV7-9
clone_size: .
d_call: .